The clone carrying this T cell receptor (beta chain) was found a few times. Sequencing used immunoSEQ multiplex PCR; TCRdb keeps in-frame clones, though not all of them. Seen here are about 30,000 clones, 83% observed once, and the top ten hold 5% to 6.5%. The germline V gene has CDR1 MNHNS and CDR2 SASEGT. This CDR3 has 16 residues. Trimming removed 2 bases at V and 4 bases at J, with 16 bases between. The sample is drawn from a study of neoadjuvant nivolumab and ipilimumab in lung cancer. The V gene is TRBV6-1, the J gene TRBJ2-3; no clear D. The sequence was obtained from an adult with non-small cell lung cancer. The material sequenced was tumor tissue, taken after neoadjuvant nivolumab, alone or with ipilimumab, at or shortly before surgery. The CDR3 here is CASSEWVGREPDTQYF. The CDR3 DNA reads TGTGCCAGCAGTGAATGGGTGGGTAGGGAACCAGATACGCAGTATTTT.